These T cell receptor beta chains were read from a single sample in a study of blood T cell repertoires in COVID-19. The method was immunoSEQ multiplex PCR; TCRdb's version includes in-frame clones alone and lacks a portion of them. The top ten hold 23% of the sample, which has approximately 65,000 clones, roughly 80% seen once. Sequences were obtained from peripheral blood. Receptors originate from a human donor in a cohort sampled during active COVID-19. Each CDR3 is given with its conserved first and last residue. A D gene is named only where the DNA matches it firmly. A clone size is listed for some rows: how often the clone was seen (once, few, many), or a class if it is expanded.

>TRBJ1-5|.|.|TRBV18
CASSPPGNSNQPQHF
TGTGCCAGCTCTCCCCCAGGTAATAGCAATCAGCCCCAGCATTTT
>TRBJ2-6|TRBD1|.|TRBV7-2
CASSHIRDRAAGANVLTF
TGTGCCAGCAGCCACATCCGGGACAGGGCAGCTGGGGCCAACGTCCTGACTTTC
>TRBJ2-3|.|.|TRBV7-9
CASVSGGGSTDTQYF
TGTGCCAGTGTGTCGGGGGGCGGATCCACAGATACGCAGTATTTT
>TRBJ1-1|TRBD1|.|TRBV5-4
CASSSRTGNTEAFF
TGTGCCAGCAGCTCGCGGACAGGGAACACTGAAGCTTTCTTT
>TRBJ1-5|TRBD1|few|TRBV20-1
CSASLYRQGGSPDSNQPQHF
TGCAGTGCTAGTCTATACCGGCAGGGGGGTTCTCCCGATAGCAATCAGCCCCAGCATTTT
>TRBJ1-6|.|.|TRBV7-9
CASSSQGYNSPLHF
TGTGCCAGCAGCTCCCAGGGCTATAATTCACCCCTCCACTTT
>TRBJ1-1|TRBD1|.|TRBV5-6
CASSLGTGEAFF
TGTGCCAGCAGCTTAGGGACAGGGGAAGCTTTCTTT
>TRBJ2-7|.|.|TRBV4-2
CASSQDFGPNYEQYF
TGTGCCAGCAGCCAAGATTTTGGTCCTAACTACGAGCAGTACTTC
>TRBJ1-1|.|once|TRBV28
CASGLTATGNTEAFF
TGTGCCAGCGGCCTGACAGCGACTGGGAACACTGAAGCTTTCTTT
>TRBJ2-7|TRBD2|once|TRBV4-1
CASSTGTSGIRSYEQYF
TGCGCCAGCAGCACAGGGACTAGCGGGATACGATCCTACGAGCAGTACTTC
>TRBJ2-7|TRBD1|.|TRBV9
CASSETGQLGYEQYF
TGTGCCAGCAGCGAGACGGGACAGCTCGGCTACGAGCAGTACTTC
>TRBJ2-7|.|.|TRBV2
CASSVGGRSYEQYF
TGTGCCAGCAGTGTCGGGGGTAGGTCCTACGAGCAGTACTTC
>TRBJ1-2|.|.|TRBV7-8
CASSFAVGGYTF
TGTGCCAGCAGCTTTGCGGTGGGTGGCTACACCTTC
>TRBJ1-6|.|once|TRBV9
CASSVAGDNSPLHF
TGTGCCAGCAGCGTAGCAGGGGATAATTCACCCCTCCACTTT
>TRBJ2-1|TRBD2|.|TRBV24-1
CATSDPSGPSSYNEQFF
TGTGCCACCAGTGATCCTAGCGGGCCGAGCTCCTACAATGAGCAGTTCTTC
>TRBJ2-5|.|.|TRBV6-2/TRBV6-3
CASSTEETQYF
TGTGCCAGCAGCACAGAAGAGACCCAGTACTTC
>TRBJ1-1|TRBD1|.|TRBV19
CASSLQGRGNTEAFF
TGTGCCAGTAGTTTACAGGGGAGAGGGAACACTGAAGCTTTCTTT
>TRBJ1-1|.|.|TRBV28
CASSIGGPKAEAFF
TGTGCCAGCTCTATAGGCGGCCCCAAGGCTGAAGCTTTCTTT
>TRBJ2-1|.|.|TRBV18
CASSPGRVNNEQFF
TGTGCCAGCTCACCTGGCAGGGTTAACAATGAGCAGTTCTTC
>TRBJ2-3|TRBD1|few|TRBV29-1
CSVEDGDRVDTQYF
TGCAGCGTTGAAGATGGGGACAGGGTTGATACGCAGTATTTT
>TRBJ2-2|.|.|TRBV11-2
CASSRRGNTGELFF
TGTGCCAGCAGCCGAAGGGGGAACACCGGGGAGCTGTTTTTT
>TRBJ1-2|.|.|TRBV7-9
CASHQALRGYTF
TGTGCCAGCCATCAGGCTTTACGCGGCTACACCTTC
>TRBJ2-5|.|.|TRBV19
CASRSLGLALQETQYF
TGTGCCAGTAGAAGTCTTGGGCTAGCGCTACAAGAGACCCAGTACTTC
>TRBJ1-3|TRBD1|once|TRBV7-2
CASSARTGTGNTIYF
TGTGCCAGCAGCGCAAGGACAGGGACTGGAAACACCATATATTTT
>TRBJ1-1|.|.|TRBV5-1
CASNRDMNTEAFF
TGCGCCAGCAATCGGGATATGAACACTGAAGCTTTCTTT
>TRBJ2-7|TRBD2|.|TRBV18
CASSPLAGPYEQYF
TGTGCCAGCTCACCACTAGCGGGACCTTACGAGCAGTACTTC
>TRBJ2-7|TRBD2|.|TRBV3-1/TRBV3-2
CASSQDRASGSNPEQYF
TGTGCCAGCAGCCAAGATCGGGCTAGCGGGAGTAACCCCGAGCAGTACTTC
>TRBJ2-7|.|.|TRBV7-2
CASSFERQYEQYF
TGTGCCAGCAGCTTCGAAAGACAATACGAGCAGTACTTC
>TRBJ1-2|.|.|TRBV28
CASTRRRDYGYTF
TGTGCCAGCACCCGCCGCAGGGACTATGGCTACACCTTC
>TRBJ2-3|TRBD1|.|TRBV27
CASSLPGTGTNTQYF
TGTGCCAGCAGTCTCCCCGGGACAGGGACGAATACGCAGTATTTT
>TRBJ1-1|.|.|TRBV6-2/TRBV6-3
CASSYSQNTEAFF
TGTGCCAGCAGTTACTCTCAGAACACTGAAGCTTTCTTT
>TRBJ2-1|.|.|TRBV18
CASSPLYRDDSYNEQFF
TGTGCCAGCTCACCACTCTACAGGGACGACTCCTACAATGAGCAGTTCTTC
>TRBJ2-7|TRBD1|.|TRBV9
CASSVQGDTSYEQYF
TGTGCCAGCAGCGTACAGGGGGACACCTCCTACGAGCAGTACTTC
>TRBJ2-5|.|few|TRBV5-4
CASSLDLGPETQYF
TGTGCCAGCAGCTTGGACCTGGGGCCAGAGACCCAGTACTTC
>TRBJ1-5|.|.|TRBV12-3/TRBV12-4
CASSPTGGQPQHF
TGTGCCAGCAGCCCGACAGGTGGTCAGCCCCAGCATTTT
>TRBJ2-3|TRBD2|.|TRBV10-1
CASSETSGKTDTQYF
TGCGCCAGCAGTGAGACTAGCGGGAAGACAGATACGCAGTATTTT
>TRBJ2-7|TRBD1|once|TRBV5-1
CASSLGSTGGYEQYF
TGCGCCAGCAGCTTGGGATCAACAGGGGGCTACGAGCAGTACTTC
>TRBJ1-2|.|.|TRBV14
CASSPWRGVNYGYTF
TGTGCCAGCAGCCCGTGGAGGGGCGTCAACTATGGCTACACCTTC
>TRBJ2-5|TRBD1|.|TRBV2
CASTDRGETQYF
TGTGCCAGCACTGACAGGGGAGAGACCCAGTACTTC
>TRBJ1-4|TRBD1|.|TRBV2
CASSRTGGGEKLFF
TGTGCCAGCAGTCGGACAGGGGGCGGTGAAAAACTGTTTTTT
>TRBJ2-3|.|.|TRBV11-2
CASSLDRGTDTQYF
TGTGCCAGCAGCTTAGATCGCGGAACAGATACGCAGTATTTT
>TRBJ2-7|.|.|TRBV5-1
CASSPGVMDYEQYF
TGCGCCAGCAGCCCAGGTGTTATGGACTACGAGCAGTACTTC
>TRBJ1-3|.|once|TRBV3-1/TRBV3-2
CASSQVGGRGNTIYF
TGTGCCAGCAGCCAAGTCGGAGGGAGAGGAAACACCATATATTTT
>TRBJ1-1|TRBD1|.|TRBV14
CASSQDRTGGAFF
TGTGCCAGCAGCCAAGATAGGACAGGGGGAGCTTTCTTT
>TRBJ2-7|.|.|TRBV21-1
CASTQRLAQKGYEQYF
TGTGCCAGCACCCAACGTCTAGCACAAAAGGGCTACGAGCAGTACTTC
>TRBJ2-5|.|.|TRBV3-1/TRBV3-2
CASSPLGGAETQYF
TGTGCCAGCAGCCCCTTGGGGGGGGCAGAGACCCAGTACTTC
>TRBJ2-4|.|.|TRBV7-2
CASSLGAGNIQYF
TGTGCCAGCAGCTTAGGGGCGGGAAACATTCAGTACTTC
>TRBJ1-1|.|.|TRBV28
CASSTRHVGAEAFF
TGTGCCAGCAGCACCCGACACGTCGGCGCTGAAGCTTTCTTT
>TRBJ1-4|TRBD1|.|TRBV14
CASRQGGTEEKLFF
TGTGCCAGCAGACAGGGGGGAACTGAAGAAAAACTGTTTTTT
>TRBJ1-3|.|.|TRBV10-3
CAMAGTDGNTIYF
TGTGCCATGGCCGGGACTGATGGAAACACCATATATTTT
>TRBJ2-3|TRBD2|.|TRBV10-3
CAMGSGGRTDTQYF
TGTGCCATGGGGTCGGGAGGGCGCACAGATACGCAGTATTTT
>TRBJ2-3|TRBD2|once|TRBV27
CASSSRTSGSSTDTQYF
TGTGCCAGCAGTTCCCGGACTAGCGGGAGTAGCACAGATACGCAGTATTTT
>TRBJ1-5|.|.|TRBV18
CASSPLESSNQPQHF
TGTGCCAGCTCACCATTGGAGAGTAGCAATCAGCCCCAGCATTTT
>TRBJ1-2|.|.|TRBV7-2
CASSSTGRSYGYTF
TGTGCCAGCAGCTCGACGGGGAGGAGCTATGGCTACACCTTC
>TRBJ2-3|TRBD2|.|TRBV7-2
CASSSTSGSVDTQYF
TGTGCCAGCAGCTCAACTAGCGGGAGTGTGGATACGCAGTATTTT
>TRBJ2-7|TRBD2|once|TRBV28
CASPRTSGPGASYEQYF
TGTGCCAGCCCTAGGACTAGCGGTCCCGGGGCGTCCTACGAGCAGTACTTC
>TRBJ2-7|.|few|TRBV10-2
CASSEDRSYEQYF
TGCGCCAGCAGTGAAGACAGGTCCTACGAGCAGTACTTC
>TRBJ1-1|.|once|TRBV28
CASSSLVEDTEAFF
TGTGCCAGCAGCTCCCTCGTAGAGGACACTGAAGCTTTCTTT
>TRBJ1-6|TRBD1|.|TRBV5-1
CASSQWGQGNNSPLHF
TGCGCCAGCAGCCAGTGGGGACAGGGAAATAATTCACCCCTCCACTTT